This T cell receptor (beta chain) comes out of a study of response to subunit inactivated influenza vaccine. The study's findings and limits: Researchers suggested that each seasonal influenza vaccination recruits few new T cells.

Regarding this clonotype: Its cognate antigen is unknown.

CDR3 length: 15 amino acids. Germline V gene lookup returns CDR1 MNHNS and CDR2 SASEGT. With V trimmed by 6 bases and J by 2 bases, 8 bases remained unmatched. Each CDR3 protein is one row after TCRdb ran MiXCR on the RT-PCR reads. The sample carries roughly 700,000 distinct CDR3 sequences, approximately 15% recorded once. The chain is built from TRBV6-1 and TRBJ2-5, with 8 bases identical to TRBD2. This receptor was taken from a man aged 50 to 59 who received an inactivated influenza vaccine. The specimen was PBMCs from blood, collected 14 to 15 days before vaccination. Here the CDR3 DNA reads TGTGCCAGCAGCCGTCCTCGGGGGGGTCAAGAGACCCAGTACTTC. As protein: CASSRPRGGQETQYF.